A single sample is the source of the 3 T cell receptor beta chains below, sequenced in a study of blood T cell repertoires in COVID-19. Only in-frame clones appear in the TCRdb table, and some are missing; sequencing was by immunoSEQ multiplex PCR. Of some 250,000 clones in the sample, roughly nine tenths were seen once. Specimen: PBMCs or T cells enriched from blood (not recorded which). The receptors stem from a woman aged 25 to 45 with acute COVID-19.

The rearrangement links TRBV6-5 to TRBJ2-2; 12 bases fit TRBD1. This CDR3 is built from 15 residues. The V segment lost 10 bases and the J segment 2 bases; nucleotides outside the gene matches: 5. Germline CDR1 MNHEY, CDR2 SVGAGI. The CDR3 DNA reads TGTGCCACAAGGGACAGGGGGCCAAACACCGGGGAGCTGTTTTTT. Its translation is CATRDRGPNTGELFF.

This chain joins TRBV5-5 and TRBJ2-2; TRBD2 matches 8 bases. V trimming: 0 bases; J trimming: 3 bases; junction bases outside the gene matches: 1. Germline loops: CDR1 SGHKS, CDR2 YYEKEE (reference sequence). The CDR3 has 15 residues. CDR3 nucleotides: TGTGCCAGCAGCTTGGTTAGCGGGGACACCGGGGAGCTGTTTTTT. It encodes CASSLVSGDTGELFF.

The chain combines TRBV5-4 with TRBJ1-6, with 7 nucleotides matching TRBD1. V was clipped by 4 bases and J by 9 bases; unmatched bases: 10. The CDR3 totals 15 residues. Looked up from germline, CDR1 is SGHNT and CDR2 is YYREEE (reference sequence). This CDR3 reads CASSAPTGQTSPLHF. The CDR3 region has the DNA TGTGCCAGCAGCGCCCCGACGGGACAGACTTCACCCCTCCACTTT.